These 17 T cell receptor beta chains were all obtained from the same sample, sequenced in a study of molecular identifiers for immune sequencing clone quantification. TCRdb reprocessed the PCR reads with MiXCR, giving one entry per CDR3 protein. The sample carries about 300,000 distinct CDR3 sequences, about 20% recorded once. What was sequenced was naive CD8+ T cells from blood, with Jurkat cell RNA spiked in. The subset is: FACS-sorted CD8+CD4-CCR7+CD45RA+ naive T cells. The receptors were gathered from a human donor in good health. Some libraries in this study had Jurkat cell RNA spiked in.

This clonotype has just a few counts. The CDR3 sequence is CSVFRGTEAFF. CDR3 in DNA: TGCAGCGTTTTTCGGGGAACTGAAGCTTTCTTT. V is TRBV29-1 and J is TRBJ1-1, with D unclear. CDR3 length: 11 amino acids. V dropped 5 bases and J dropped 5 bases, with 9 bases sitting between them. Per germline, CDR1 SQVTM and CDR2 ANQGSEA.

This clonotype was counted ten times or more. The V gene is TRBV5-1, the J gene TRBJ2-3; TRBD2 is a possible D gene (6 bases). The V end was cut by 0 bases, the J end by 2 bases, with 10 bases between. The germline V gene encodes CDR1 SGHRS and CDR2 YFSETQ. This CDR3 spans 15 amino acids. This CDR3 reads CASSLDRRDTDTQYF. The CDR3 region has the DNA TGCGCCAGCAGCTTGGACCGGCGGGACACAGATACGCAGTATTTT.

This clonotype occurred many times. The chain couples TRBV21-1 to TRBJ2-3. TRBV21-1 constitutes a pseudogene. This CDR3 spans 16 amino acids. The CDR3 DNA follows: TGTGCCAGCAGCCCACGACAAACCGATTACACAGATACGCAGTATTTT. Translating it yields CASSPRQTDYTDTQYF.

This clonotype occurred many times. This chain links TRBV12-3 or TRBV12-4 with TRBJ2-6, with 8 bases fitting TRBD1. The CDR3 sequence is 15 residues long. The V segment lost 8 bases and the J segment 0 bases; nucleotides outside the gene matches: 3. In DNA form, the CDR3 reads TGTGCCAGCGACGACAGGGGCTCTGGGGCCAACGTCCTGACTTTC. Amino acids: CASDDRGSGANVLTF.

There are a few counts of this clonotype. Just one base apart from a much larger clone, this may be a read error. V usage is TRBV12-3 or TRBV12-4 and J usage is TRBJ1-1; D unresolved. The CDR3 length is 14 residues. In DNA, the CDR3 is TGTGCCAGCAGTTTAGGAGAGGGAAACACTGAAGCTTCCTTT. Translated: CASSLGEGNTEASF.

This clonotype has a count of ten or more. The J gene is TRBJ1-2, the V gene TRBV19, with 7 bases lining up with TRBD1. Trimming cost V 4 bases and J 4 bases; bases outside gene matches: 9. There are 15 residues in the CDR3. Germline CDR1 LNHDA, CDR2 SQIVND (reference sequence). The CDR3 here is CASSTGGDESYGYTF. The CDR3 DNA reads as TGTGCCAGTAGTACAGGGGGGGACGAGAGCTATGGCTACACCTTC.

Worth noting for this clonotype: A clone one base away is much larger, so this may be a read error. The chain carries TRBV7-6 and TRBJ2-7; 10 bases line up with TRBD2. This CDR3 is built from 15 residues. The germline gives CDR1 SGHVS, CDR2 FNYEAQ. CDR3 sequence reads: CASSLWTSGSYEQCF. CDR3 nucleotide sequence: TGTGCCAGCAGCCTATGGACTAGCGGAAGCTACGAGCAGTGCTTC.

In its sample, this clonotype was seen many times. The chain is built from TRBV4-3 and TRBJ1-2, with D possibly TRBD1 on 5 matching bases. Trimming removed 0 bases from V and 3 bases from J, with 8 bases in between. The CDR3 spans 14 residues. Germline V gene sequence: CDR1 LGHNA, CDR2 YSLEER. In DNA, the CDR3 is TGCGCCAGCAGCCAAGATCGACAGCACTATGGCTACACCTTC. This gives the protein CASSQDRQHYGYTF.

This clonotype occurred many times. The chain links TRBV5-5 to TRBJ2-7; 7 nucleotides agree with TRBD2. This CDR3 comprises 13 residues. CDR1 SGHKS and CDR2 YYEKEE come from the germline V gene (reference sequence). V shed 4 bases, J shed 2 bases, and the junction held 3 bases outside the gene matches. The CDR3 coding sequence is TGTGCCAGCAGCAACGGGACTACCTACGAGCAGTACTTC. Amino acid sequence: CASSNGTTYEQYF.

In its sample, this clonotype was seen many times. This chain connects TRBV28 to TRBJ2-7; 7 nucleotides match TRBD1. The CDR3 has 12 residues. Germline CDR1 and CDR2: MDHEN and SYDVKM. Germline trimming cut 11 bases from V and 5 bases from J; bases unmatched to any gene: 9. DNA for the CDR3: TGTGCCGCTGGGGGCAGGGGGAACGAGCAGTACTTC. As protein: CAAGGRGNEQYF.

At least ten counts were recorded for this clonotype. The gene calls are TRBV13 and TRBJ2-7; perhaps TRBD1 as D (5 bases). The germline CDR1 and CDR2 sequences are PRHDT and FYEKMQ (reference sequence). Trimming cost V 5 bases and J 0 bases, with 14 bases left between them. This CDR3 has 15 residues. The CDR3 is CASSPPTASSYEQYF. CDR3 bases: TGTGCCAGCAGCCCCCCGACAGCGAGCTCCTACGAGCAGTACTTC.

There are many counts of this clonotype. The chain has TRBV6-5 and TRBJ2-5, with D tentatively TRBD1 (5 bases). Trimming left V 6 bases short and J 4 bases short, with 18 bases between. This CDR3 has 15 amino acids. Germline V CDR1 and CDR2: MNHEY, SVGAGI. This CDR3 reads CASRLRTSHRETQYF. The DNA of the CDR3 is TGTGCCAGCAGACTCCGGACATCTCATCGAGAGACCCAGTACTTC.

This clonotype was recorded at least ten times. J is TRBJ2-7 and V is TRBV7-9; D is tentatively TRBD1 or TRBD2 (5 bases each). The CDR3 consists of 16 residues. Germline CDR1 and CDR2: SEHNR and FQNEAQ (reference sequence). The V end lost 5 bases, the J end lost 2 bases, and 19 bases lay between the germline ends. Here the CDR3 DNA reads TGTGCCAGCAGCCAGGCCCCTAGCAGGGCTCCCTACGAGCAGTACTTC. Translated, it gives CASSQAPSRAPYEQYF.

This clonotype was seen only once. Given a much more abundant clone one base away, this may be a read error. The chain uses TRBV20-1 and TRBJ1-2; D might be TRBD1 (6 bases). This CDR3 has 13 residues. Per the germline V gene, CDR1 is DFQATT and CDR2 is SNEGSKA (reference sequence). V was trimmed by 5 bases and J by 4 bases, leaving 14 bases between them. In DNA, the CDR3 is TGCAGTGCTCCCCCAGGGGCGAGCTATGGCTACACCTTC. It is translated as CSAPPGASYGYTF.

At least ten counts were recorded for this clonotype. The rearrangement uses TRBV7-9 and TRBJ1-1; 9 nucleotides match TRBD1. J lost 4 bases, V lost 1 base, and 4 bases had no gene match. The CDR3 is 15 amino acids. Germline lookup yields CDR1 SEHNR and CDR2 FQNEAQ (reference sequence). CDR3 DNA: TGTGCCAGCAGCTTAGTGGGGACAGGGACCACTGAAGCTTTCTTT. Translation: CASSLVGTGTTEAFF.

This clonotype was seen at least ten times. The chain uses TRBV7-9 and TRBJ1-5; 7 bases fit TRBD1. The CDR3 extends over 15 amino acids. CDR1 SEHNR and CDR2 FQNEAQ come from the germline V gene (reference sequence). The trim removed 5 bases at V and 2 bases at J, leaving 6 bases unmatched. Written as DNA, the CDR3 is TGTGCCAGCAGCCCCGAGGGGGCCGGCAATCAGCCCCAGCATTTT. Protein product: CASSPEGAGNQPQHF.

This clonotype was counted many times. V is TRBV6-4 and J is TRBJ1-1; a weak D match, TRBD1 (5 bases). CDR1 and CDR2 from the germline V gene are MRHNA and SNTAGT. This CDR3 is 15 amino acids long. V gave up 0 bases and J gave up 5 bases, with 13 bases separating them. CDR3 region: CASSDSKGTETEAFF. CDR3 sequence (DNA): TGTGCCAGCAGTGACTCGAAGGGGACCGAGACTGAAGCTTTCTTT.